This T cell receptor (beta chain) is from a study of graft-versus-host responses after intestinal transplantation. Germline V gene lookup returns CDR1 SGHDN and CDR2 FVKESK. V lost 5 bases and J 5 bases, leaving 11 bases between the germline ends. This CDR3 contains 13 residues. Using immunoSEQ multiplex PCR, the repertoire was profiled, and TCRdb retains in-frame clones only, with some absent. The table shows some 45,000 clones, with approximately 94% occurring only once. This TCR was sampled from a human patient who received an intestinal transplant, so some T cells may come from the graft donor. This chain joins TRBV14 and TRBJ2-3, with no clear D. The sample in question was PBMCs, obtained around 350 days after intestinal transplant. CDR3 region: CASSSPWGDTQYF. In nucleotides, the CDR3 is TGTGCCAGCAGCTCCCCGTGGGGAGATACGCAGTATTTT.